This TCR beta chain was recovered during a study of neurological immune-mediated disorders. This clonotype was found many times. Its antigen is not known. cDNA synthesis was performed by 5'RACE with 10-nucleotide random UMIs. TCRdb re-called the 5' RACE reads through MiXCR, storing one row per CDR3 protein. Of more than 30,000 distinct CDR3 sequences listed, about an eighth were seen once; the top ten hold more than 5%. Time point indicated: technical triplicate 2. Germline trimming cut 6 bases from V and 4 bases from J; bases unmatched to any gene: 7. The CDR3 is 14 amino acids. Per the germline V gene, CDR1 is DFQATT and CDR2 is SNEGSKA (reference sequence). Study-level points and caveats: In HTLV-1-associated myelopathy, TCR clonal expansion was greatest, and in multiple sclerosis it was least, below healthy controls.

This receptor was obtained from a female donor with HTLV-1-associated myelopathy (HAM/TSP). Sequences were obtained from CD4+ T cells from blood. This rearrangement joins TRBV20-1 to TRBJ2-7, with 12 bases lining up with TRBD2. The CDR3 DNA follows: TGCAGTGCACCGACGACTAGCGGGAGTTACGAGCAGTACTTC. Its protein is CSAPTTSGSYEQYF.